The present T cell receptor beta chain was sequenced within a study of T cell repertoires in cytomegalovirus infection. General study findings and limits: Cumulative public TCR beta family frequency identified carriers of CMV plus the relevant HLA.

TCRdb redid the calling of the reads with MiXCR, one entry per CDR3 protein. The data hold approximately 700,000 distinct CDR3 sequences, with approximately 40% observed a single time. This clonotype appeared once. Its target is unknown. This receptor was identified in a human donor in good health (CMV status not recorded). Some clones in this sample may be carry-over from other donors' samples. Material for sequencing was PBMCs.

This CDR3 is CASRWGGSNIQYF. In nucleotides, the CDR3 is TGTGCCAGCAGGTGGGGGGGCAGTAACATTCAGTACTTC. The chain recombines TRBV7-3 with TRBJ2-4; D might be TRBD2 (7 bases). Germline CDR1 and CDR2: SGHTA and FQGTGA. The CDR3 totals 13 residues. V shed 6 bases and J shed 7 bases, with 13 bases lying between them.